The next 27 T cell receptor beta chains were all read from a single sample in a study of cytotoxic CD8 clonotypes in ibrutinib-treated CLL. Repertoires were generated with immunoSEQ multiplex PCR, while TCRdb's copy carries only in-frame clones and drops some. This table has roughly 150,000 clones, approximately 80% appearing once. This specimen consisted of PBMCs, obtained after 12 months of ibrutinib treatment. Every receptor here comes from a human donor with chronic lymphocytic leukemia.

The CDR3 sequence is CASSLATGMDTGELFF. CDR3 nucleotide sequence: TGTGCCAGCAGCTTAGCGACAGGGATGGACACCGGGGAGCTGTTTTTT. The chain employs TRBV7-9 and TRBJ2-2; 7 bases are a match to TRBD1. CDR3 length: 16 amino acids. The V and J ends lost 0 bases and 3 bases, in that order; junction bases with no gene match: 4. Per germline, CDR1 SEHNR and CDR2 FQNEAQ (reference sequence).

DNA for the CDR3: TGCGCCAGCAGCTTGGGACTAAGCACAGATACGCAGTATTTT. The encoded protein is CASSLGLSTDTQYF. This rearrangement joins TRBV5-1 to TRBJ2-3, with D possibly being TRBD2 (5 bases). Trimming pared 0 bases from V and 0 bases from J, leaving 5 bases between. From germline, CDR1 is SGHRS and CDR2 YFSETQ. The CDR3 has 14 residues.

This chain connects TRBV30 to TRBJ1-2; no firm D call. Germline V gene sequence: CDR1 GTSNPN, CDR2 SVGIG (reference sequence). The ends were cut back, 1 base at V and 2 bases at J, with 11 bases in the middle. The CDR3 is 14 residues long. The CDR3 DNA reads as TGTGCCTGGAGTGCCGGCCGCGGGAACTATGGCTACACCTTC. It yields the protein CAWSAGRGNYGYTF.

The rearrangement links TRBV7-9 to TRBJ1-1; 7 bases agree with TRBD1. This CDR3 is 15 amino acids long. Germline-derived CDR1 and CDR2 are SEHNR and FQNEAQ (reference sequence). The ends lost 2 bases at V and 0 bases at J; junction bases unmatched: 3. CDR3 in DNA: TGTGCCAGCAGCTTATTAGGACAGGTGAACACTGAAGCTTTCTTT. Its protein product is CASSLLGQVNTEAFF.

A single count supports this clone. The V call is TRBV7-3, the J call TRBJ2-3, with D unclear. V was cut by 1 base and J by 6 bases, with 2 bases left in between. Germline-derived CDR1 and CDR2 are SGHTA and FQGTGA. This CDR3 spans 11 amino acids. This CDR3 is CASSLSDTQYF. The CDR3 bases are TGTGCCAGCAGCTTAAGCGATACGCAGTATTTT.

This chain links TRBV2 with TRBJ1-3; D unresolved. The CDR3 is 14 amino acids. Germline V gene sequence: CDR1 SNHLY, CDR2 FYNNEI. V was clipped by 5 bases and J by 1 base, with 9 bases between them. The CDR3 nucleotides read TGTGCCAGCAGTAGTACACCGTCTGGAAACACCATATATTTT. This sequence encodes CASSSTPSGNTIYF.

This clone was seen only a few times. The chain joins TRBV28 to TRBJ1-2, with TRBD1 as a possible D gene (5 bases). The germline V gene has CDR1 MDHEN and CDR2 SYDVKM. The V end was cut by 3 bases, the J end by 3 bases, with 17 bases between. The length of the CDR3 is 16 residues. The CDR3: CASSFLVWGRDYGYTF. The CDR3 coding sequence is TGTGCCAGCAGTTTCCTGGTGTGGGGCCGAGACTATGGCTACACCTTC.

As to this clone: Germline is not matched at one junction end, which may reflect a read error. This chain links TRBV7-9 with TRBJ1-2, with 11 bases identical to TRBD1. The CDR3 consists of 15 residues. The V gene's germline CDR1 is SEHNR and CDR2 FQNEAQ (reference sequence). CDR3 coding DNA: TGTGCCAGCAGCCTACAAGGGGACAGGGGGATGCGATATGACTTC. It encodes CASSLQGDRGMRYDF.

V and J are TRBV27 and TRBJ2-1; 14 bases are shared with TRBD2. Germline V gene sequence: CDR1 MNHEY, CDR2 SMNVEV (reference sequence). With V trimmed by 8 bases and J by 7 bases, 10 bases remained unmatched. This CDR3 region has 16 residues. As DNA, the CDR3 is TGTGCCAGCCGCCCCCGACTAGCGGGGGGGCGTAATGAGCAGTTCTTC. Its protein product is CASRPRLAGGRNEQFF.

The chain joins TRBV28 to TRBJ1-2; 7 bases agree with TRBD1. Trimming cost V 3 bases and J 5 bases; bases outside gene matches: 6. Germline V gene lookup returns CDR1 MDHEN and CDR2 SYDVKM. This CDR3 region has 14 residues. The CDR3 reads CASSFEGARYGYTF. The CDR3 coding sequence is TGTGCCAGCAGTTTTGAGGGGGCTCGTTATGGCTACACCTTC.

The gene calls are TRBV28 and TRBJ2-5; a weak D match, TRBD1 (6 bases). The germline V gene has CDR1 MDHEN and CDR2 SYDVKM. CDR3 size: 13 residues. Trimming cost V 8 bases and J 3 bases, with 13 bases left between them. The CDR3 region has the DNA TGTGCCAGCGCCTTCAGGGGCGAAGAGACCCAGTACTTC. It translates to CASAFRGEETQYF.

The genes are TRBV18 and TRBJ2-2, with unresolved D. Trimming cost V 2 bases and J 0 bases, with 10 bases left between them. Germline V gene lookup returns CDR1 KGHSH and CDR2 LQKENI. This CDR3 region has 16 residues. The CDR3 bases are TGTGCCAGCTCACCAGCACCGCCCCCGAACACCGGGGAGCTGTTTTTT. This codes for CASSPAPPPNTGELFF.

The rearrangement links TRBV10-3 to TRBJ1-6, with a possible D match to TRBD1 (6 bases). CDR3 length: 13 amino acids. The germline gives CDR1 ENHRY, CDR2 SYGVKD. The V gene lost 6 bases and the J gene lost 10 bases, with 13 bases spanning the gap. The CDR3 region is CAIRGQQGSPLHF. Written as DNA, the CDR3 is TGTGCCATCAGAGGACAGCAAGGATCACCCCTCCACTTT.

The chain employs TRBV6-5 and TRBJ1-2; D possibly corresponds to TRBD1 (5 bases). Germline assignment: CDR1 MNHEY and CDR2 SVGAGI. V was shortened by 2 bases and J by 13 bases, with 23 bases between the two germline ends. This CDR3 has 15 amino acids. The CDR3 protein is CASSYLRQIEVSFTF. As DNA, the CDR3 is TGTGCCAGCAGTTACCTCAGACAGATAGAGGTATCCTTCACCTTC.

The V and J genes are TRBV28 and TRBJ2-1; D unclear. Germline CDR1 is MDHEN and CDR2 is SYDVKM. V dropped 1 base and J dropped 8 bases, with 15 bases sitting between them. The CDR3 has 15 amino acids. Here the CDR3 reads CASSLSVAPGDEQFF. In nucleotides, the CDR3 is TGTGCCAGCAGTTTATCGGTCGCTCCGGGCGATGAGCAGTTCTTC.

The CDR3 region is CASSLWRGRDEKLFF. DNA for the CDR3: TGTGCCAGCAGCCTATGGCGGGGGCGCGATGAAAAACTGTTTTTT. The gene calls are TRBV14 and TRBJ1-4; the D gene is possibly TRBD1 (6 bases). The V and J ends lost 4 bases and 6 bases respectively, with 15 bases between them. This CDR3 region has 15 residues. Germline V lookup: CDR1 SGHDN, CDR2 FVKESK.

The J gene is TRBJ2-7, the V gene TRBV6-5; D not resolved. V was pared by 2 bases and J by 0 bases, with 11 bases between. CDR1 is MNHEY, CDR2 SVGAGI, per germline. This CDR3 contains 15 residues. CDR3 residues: CASSYSTTSSYEQYF. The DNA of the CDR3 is TGTGCCAGCAGTTACAGTACCACAAGCTCCTACGAGCAGTACTTC.

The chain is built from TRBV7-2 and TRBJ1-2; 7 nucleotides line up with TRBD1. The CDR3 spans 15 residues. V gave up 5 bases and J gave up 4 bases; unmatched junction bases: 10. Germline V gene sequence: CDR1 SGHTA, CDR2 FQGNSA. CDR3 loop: CASSQVGDRLYGYTF. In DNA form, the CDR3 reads TGTGCCAGCAGCCAAGTCGGGGACAGACTCTATGGCTACACCTTC. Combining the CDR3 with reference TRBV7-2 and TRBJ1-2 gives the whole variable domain GAGVSQSPSNKVTEKGKDVELRCDPISGHTALYWYRQSLGQGLEFLIYFQGNSAPDKSGLPSDRFSAERTGGSVSTLTIQRTQQEDSAVYLCASSQVGDRLYGYTFGSGTRLTVV.

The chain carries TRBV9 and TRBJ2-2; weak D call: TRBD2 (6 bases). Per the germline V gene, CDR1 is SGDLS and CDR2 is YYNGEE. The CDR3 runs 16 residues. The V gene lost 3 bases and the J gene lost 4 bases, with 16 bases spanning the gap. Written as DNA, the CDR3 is TGTGCCAGCAGCGCCATCCGGGGGAGCGGCACCGGGGAGCTGTTTTTT. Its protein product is CASSAIRGSGTGELFF.

CDR3 loop: CASSRSESSGNTIYF. In DNA form, the CDR3 reads TGTGCCAGCAGCCGCAGCGAAAGCTCTGGAAACACCATATATTTT. The chain joins TRBV28 to TRBJ1-3; no firm D call. CDR1 and CDR2 (germline): MDHEN, SYDVKM. This CDR3 has 15 residues. The germline V and J ends were trimmed by 6 bases and 0 bases, with 12 bases remaining between them.

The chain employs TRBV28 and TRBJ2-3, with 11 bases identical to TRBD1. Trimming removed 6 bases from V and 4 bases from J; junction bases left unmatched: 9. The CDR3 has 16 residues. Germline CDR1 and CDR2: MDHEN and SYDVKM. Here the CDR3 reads CASRPNGQGAPDTQYF. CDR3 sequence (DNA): TGTGCCAGCAGGCCAAACGGACAGGGGGCCCCAGATACGCAGTATTTT.

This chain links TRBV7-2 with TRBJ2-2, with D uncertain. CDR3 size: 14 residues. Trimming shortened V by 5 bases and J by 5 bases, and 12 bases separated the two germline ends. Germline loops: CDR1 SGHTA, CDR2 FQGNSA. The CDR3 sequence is CASSNTVWTGELFF. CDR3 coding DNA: TGTGCCAGCAGCAACACAGTTTGGACCGGGGAGCTGTTTTTT.

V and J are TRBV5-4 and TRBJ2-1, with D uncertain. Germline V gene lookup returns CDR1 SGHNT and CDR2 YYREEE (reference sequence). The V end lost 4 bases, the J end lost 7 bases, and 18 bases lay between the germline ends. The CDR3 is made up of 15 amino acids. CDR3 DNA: TGTGCCAGCAGCGTCGGGTTCAGGTTAGGGAATGAGCAGTTCTTC. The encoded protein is CASSVGFRLGNEQFF.

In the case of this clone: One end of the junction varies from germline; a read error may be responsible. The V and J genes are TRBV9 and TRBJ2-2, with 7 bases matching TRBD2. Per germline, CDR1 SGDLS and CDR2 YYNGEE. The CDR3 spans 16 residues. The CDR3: CAGSVSGRTNTGELFF. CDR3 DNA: TGTGCCGGCAGCGTCTCCGGGAGGACGAACACCGGGGAGCTGTTTTTT.

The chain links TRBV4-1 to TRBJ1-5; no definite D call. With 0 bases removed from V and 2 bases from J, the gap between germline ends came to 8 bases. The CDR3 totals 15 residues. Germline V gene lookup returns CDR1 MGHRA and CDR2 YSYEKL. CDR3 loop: CASSQESWGNQPQHF. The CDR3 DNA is TGCGCCAGCAGCCAAGAGAGTTGGGGCAATCAGCCCCAGCATTTT.

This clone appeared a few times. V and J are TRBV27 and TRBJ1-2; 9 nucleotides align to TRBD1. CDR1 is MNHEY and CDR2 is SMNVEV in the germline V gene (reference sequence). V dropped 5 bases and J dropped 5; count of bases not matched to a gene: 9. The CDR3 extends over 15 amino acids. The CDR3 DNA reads TGTGCCAGCAGTATTCCGGGACAGGGATCGTATGGCTACACCTTC. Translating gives CASSIPGQGSYGYTF.

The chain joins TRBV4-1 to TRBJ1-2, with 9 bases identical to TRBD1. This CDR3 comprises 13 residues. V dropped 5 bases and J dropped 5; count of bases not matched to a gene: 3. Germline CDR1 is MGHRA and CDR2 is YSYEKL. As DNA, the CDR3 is TGCGCCAGCAGCGGGACAGGGCAGTATGGCTACACCTTC. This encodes CASSGTGQYGYTF.